The T cell receptor beta chain described here comes from a study of lymphopenia after photon versus proton radiotherapy. Libraries were prepared by immunoSEQ multiplex PCR; TCRdb keeps only in-frame clonotypes and omits some of them. The sample shows fewer than 70,000 clones, about 89% of them seen only once. Between the trimmed V and J ends, which lost 5 bases and 4 bases, there was a span of 14 bases. The CDR3 is 14 residues long. From germline, CDR1 is LNHDA and CDR2 SQIVND (reference sequence). The rearrangement uses TRBV19 and TRBJ1-2; possibly TRBD1 for D (6 bases). Sequenced material: peripheral blood, taken from a patient treated with proton-based radiotherapy. The sequence came from a man older than 75 with esophageal cancer. CDR3 amino acids: CASSSNRVPYGYTF. The DNA for the CDR3 is TGTGCCAGTAGTTCGAACAGGGTTCCCTATGGCTACACCTTC.